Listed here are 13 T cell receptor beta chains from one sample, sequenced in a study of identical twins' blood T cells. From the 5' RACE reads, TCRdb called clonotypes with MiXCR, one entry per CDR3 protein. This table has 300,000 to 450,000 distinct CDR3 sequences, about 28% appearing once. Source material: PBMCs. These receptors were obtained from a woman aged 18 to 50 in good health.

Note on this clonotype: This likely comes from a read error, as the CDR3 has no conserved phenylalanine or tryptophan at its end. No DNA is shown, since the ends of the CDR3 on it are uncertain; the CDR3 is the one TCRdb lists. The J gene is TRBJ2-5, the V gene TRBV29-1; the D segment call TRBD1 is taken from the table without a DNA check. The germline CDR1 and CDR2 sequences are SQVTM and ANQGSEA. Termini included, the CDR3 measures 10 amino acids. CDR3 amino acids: CSVEPGQGNL.

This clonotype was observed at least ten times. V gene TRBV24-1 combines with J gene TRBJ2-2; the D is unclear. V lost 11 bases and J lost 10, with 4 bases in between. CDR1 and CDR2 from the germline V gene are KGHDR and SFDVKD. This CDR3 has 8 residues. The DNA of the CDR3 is TGTGCCAACCAGGAGCTGTTTTTT. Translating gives CANQELFF.

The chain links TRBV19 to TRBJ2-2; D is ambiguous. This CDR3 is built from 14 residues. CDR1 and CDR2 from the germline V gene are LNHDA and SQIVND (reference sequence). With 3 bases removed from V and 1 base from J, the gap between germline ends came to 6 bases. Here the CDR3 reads CASSMRENTGELFF. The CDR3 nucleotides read TGTGCCAGTAGTATGCGCGAGAACACCGGGGAGCTGTTTTTT.

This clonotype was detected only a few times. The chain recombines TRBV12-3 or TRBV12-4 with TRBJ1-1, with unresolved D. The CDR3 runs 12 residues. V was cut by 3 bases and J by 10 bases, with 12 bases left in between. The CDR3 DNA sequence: TGTGCCAGCAGTTTTAACGGGGTTAGAGCTTTCTTT. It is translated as CASSFNGVRAFF.

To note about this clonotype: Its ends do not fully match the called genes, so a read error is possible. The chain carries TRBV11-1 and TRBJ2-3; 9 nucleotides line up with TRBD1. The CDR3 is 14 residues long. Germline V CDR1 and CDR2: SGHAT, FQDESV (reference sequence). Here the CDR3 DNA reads TGTGCCAGCACCCTTGGACAGGGGACAGATACGCGGTATTTT. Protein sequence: CASTLGQGTDTRYF.

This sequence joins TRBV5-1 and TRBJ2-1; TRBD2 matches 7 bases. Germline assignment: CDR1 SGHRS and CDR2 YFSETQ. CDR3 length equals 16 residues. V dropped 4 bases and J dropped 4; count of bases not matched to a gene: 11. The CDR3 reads CASSTASGLPYNEQFF. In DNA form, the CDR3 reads TGCGCCAGCAGCACAGCTAGCGGCCTACCTTACAATGAGCAGTTCTTC.

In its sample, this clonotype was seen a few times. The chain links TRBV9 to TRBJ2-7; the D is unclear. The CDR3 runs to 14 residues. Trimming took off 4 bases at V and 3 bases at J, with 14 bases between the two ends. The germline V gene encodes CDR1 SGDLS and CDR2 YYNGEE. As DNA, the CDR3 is TGTGCCAGCAGCCCGTCGAGCAGGCTCTACGAGCAGTACTTC. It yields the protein CASSPSSRLYEQYF.

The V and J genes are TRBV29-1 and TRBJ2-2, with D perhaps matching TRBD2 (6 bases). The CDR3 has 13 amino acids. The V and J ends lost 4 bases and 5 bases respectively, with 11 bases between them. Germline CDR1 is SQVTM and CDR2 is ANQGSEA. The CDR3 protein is CSVVWLATGELFF. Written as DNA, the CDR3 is TGCAGCGTTGTGTGGCTAGCGACCGGGGAGCTGTTTTTT.

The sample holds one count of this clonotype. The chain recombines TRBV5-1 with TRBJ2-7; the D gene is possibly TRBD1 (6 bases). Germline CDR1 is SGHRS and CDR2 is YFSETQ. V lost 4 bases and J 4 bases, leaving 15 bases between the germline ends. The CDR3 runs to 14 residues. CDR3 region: CASSVETGWYEQYF. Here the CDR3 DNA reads TGCGCCAGCAGCGTGGAGACAGGATGGTACGAGCAGTACTTC.

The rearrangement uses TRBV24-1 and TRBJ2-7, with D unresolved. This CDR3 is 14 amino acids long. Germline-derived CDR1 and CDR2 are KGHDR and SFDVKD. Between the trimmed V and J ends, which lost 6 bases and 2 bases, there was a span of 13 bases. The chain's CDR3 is CATSSVDSPYEQYF. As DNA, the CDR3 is TGTGCCACCAGTAGCGTGGATTCTCCCTACGAGCAGTACTTC.

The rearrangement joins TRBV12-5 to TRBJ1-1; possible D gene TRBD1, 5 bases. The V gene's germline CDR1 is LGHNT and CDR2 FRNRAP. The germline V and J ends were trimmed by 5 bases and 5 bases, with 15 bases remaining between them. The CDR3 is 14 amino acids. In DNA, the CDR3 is TGTGCTAGTGGTACCACTCCGCGACAGACTGAAGCTTTCTTT. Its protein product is CASGTTPRQTEAFF.

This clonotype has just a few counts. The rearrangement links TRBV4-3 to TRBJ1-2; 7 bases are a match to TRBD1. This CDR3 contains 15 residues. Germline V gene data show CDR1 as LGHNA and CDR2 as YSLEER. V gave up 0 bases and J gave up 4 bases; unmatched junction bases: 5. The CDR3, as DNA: TGCGCCAGCAGCCAAGATAGGGGACAGTCCTATGGCTACACCTTC. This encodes CASSQDRGQSYGYTF.

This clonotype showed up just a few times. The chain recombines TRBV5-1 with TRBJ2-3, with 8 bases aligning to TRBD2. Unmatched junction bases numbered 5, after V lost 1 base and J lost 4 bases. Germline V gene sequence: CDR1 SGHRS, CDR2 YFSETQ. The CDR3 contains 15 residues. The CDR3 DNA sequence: TGCGCCAGCAGCTTGTCGGGGGGGCTGGCAGATACGCAGTATTTT. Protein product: CASSLSGGLADTQYF.